This record looks at one T cell receptor beta chain sequence and its context. This specimen belongs to a study of T cell changes during pregnancy in multiple sclerosis. Profiled with immunoSEQ multiplex PCR; TCRdb holds only in-frame clones, not every one. The sample carries about 98,000 clones, around 90% recorded once. The CDR3 contains 15 residues. Per germline, CDR1 LNHDA and CDR2 SQIVND (reference sequence). V lost 4 bases to trimming and J lost 1 base, with 11 bases between them. The chain couples TRBV19 to TRBJ1-5, with a tentative D call TRBD1 (6 bases). The clonotype comes from a female donor in good health, enrolled as a control in a pregnancy study. Sequencing was performed on peripheral blood, taken after pregnancy. The CDR3 DNA sequence: TGTGCCAGTAGTACACAGGGACTAAGCAATCAGCCCCAGCATTTT. Encoded protein: CASSTQGLSNQPQHF.